The T cell receptor beta chain described here comes from a study of cytomegalovirus exposure and HLA in healthy donors. The protocol was immunoSEQ multiplex PCR, while the TCRdb copy is restricted to in-frame clones and leaves out a portion. The table lists under 350,000 clones, 65% to 90% of them singletons. This CDR3 is 11 amino acids long. Germline CDR1 SGHDN, CDR2 FVKESK. V was trimmed by 5 bases and J by 6 bases, leaving 8 bases between them. The sequence was collected from a woman younger than 30 in good health and CMV-seronegative. This rearrangement joins TRBV14 to TRBJ2-7, with D possibly TRBD2 on 6 matching bases. Sample: PBMCs. The CDR3 DNA follows: TGTGCCAGCAGCGCCGGGAGCGAGCAGTACTTC. Translated, it gives CASSAGSEQYF.